What follows are 2 T cell receptor beta chains derived from one specimen sequenced in a study of T cells expressing NK-cell markers. Using the 5' RACE reads, TCRdb records one entry per CDR3 protein without DNA. Its table lists roughly 390,000 distinct CDR3 sequences. Sequenced: blood T cells: a sorted CD56 or NKG2C T cell subset, CD4+ or CD8+ T cells, or bulk PBMC T cells (not recorded which). The origin of the receptors is a woman between 45 and 65 years old in good health.

The chain couples TRBV7-2 to TRBJ2-3. The CDR3 totals 12 residues. Germline V gene sequence: CDR1 SGHTA, CDR2 FQGNSA. This chain's CDR3 is CASSFIADTQYF.

The CDR3 reads CSAGRGSDYGYTF. The chain is built from TRBV20-1 and TRBJ1-2; TCRdb reports TRBD1, a call that lacks DNA to check it against. Germline assignment: CDR1 DFQATT and CDR2 SNEGSKA (reference sequence). CDR3 length: 13 residues.